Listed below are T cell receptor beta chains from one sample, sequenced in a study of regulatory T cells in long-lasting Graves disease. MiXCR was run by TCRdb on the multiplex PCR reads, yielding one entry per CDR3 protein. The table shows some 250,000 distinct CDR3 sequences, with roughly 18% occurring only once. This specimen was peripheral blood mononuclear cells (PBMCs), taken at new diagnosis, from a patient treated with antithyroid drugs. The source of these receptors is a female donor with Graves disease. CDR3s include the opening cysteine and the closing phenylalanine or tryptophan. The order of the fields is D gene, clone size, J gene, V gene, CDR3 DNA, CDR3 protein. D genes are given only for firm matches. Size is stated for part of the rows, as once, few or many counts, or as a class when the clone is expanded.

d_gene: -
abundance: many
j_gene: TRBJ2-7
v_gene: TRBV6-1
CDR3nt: TGTGCCAGCAGTAACGACCGGGGCTTCTACGAGCAGTACTTC
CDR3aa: CASSNDRGFYEQYF

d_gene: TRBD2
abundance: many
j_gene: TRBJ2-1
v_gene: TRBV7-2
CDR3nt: TGTGCCAGCAGCCCCTTAGCGGGAGCTGAGTGGCAGTTCTTC
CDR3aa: CASSPLAGAEWQFF

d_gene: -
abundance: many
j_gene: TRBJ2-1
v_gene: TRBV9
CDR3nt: TGTGCCAGCAGCGCCGGAGTCCAGAGCTCCTACAATGAGCAGTTCTTC
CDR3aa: CASSAGVQSSYNEQFF

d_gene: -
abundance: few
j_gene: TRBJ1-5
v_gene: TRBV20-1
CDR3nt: TGCAGCCAGGACATGGGGGCTCAGCCCCAGCATTTT
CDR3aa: CSQDMGAQPQHF

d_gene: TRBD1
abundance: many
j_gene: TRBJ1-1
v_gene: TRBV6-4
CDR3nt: TGTGCCAGCAGTGACACCGACAGGGGCACTGAAGCTTTCTTT
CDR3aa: CASSDTDRGTEAFF

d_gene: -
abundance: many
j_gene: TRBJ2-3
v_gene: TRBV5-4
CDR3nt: TGTGCCAGCAGCTTGAGCTACAGCACAGATACGCAGTATTTT
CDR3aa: CASSLSYSTDTQYF

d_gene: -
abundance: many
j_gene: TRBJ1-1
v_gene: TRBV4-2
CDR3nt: TGTGCCAGCAGCCAAGAGGTCCCTAGGACTGAAGCTTTCTTT
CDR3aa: CASSQEVPRTEAFF

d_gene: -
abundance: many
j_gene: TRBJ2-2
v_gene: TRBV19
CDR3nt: TGTGCCAGTAGTCCCGACAGGCTCCCCGGGGAGCTGTTTTTT
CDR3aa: CASSPDRLPGELFF

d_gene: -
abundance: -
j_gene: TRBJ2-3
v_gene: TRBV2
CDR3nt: TGTGCCAGCAGTGAACGTCCTAGCTCATCAGATACGCAGTATTTT
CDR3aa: CASSERPSSSDTQYF

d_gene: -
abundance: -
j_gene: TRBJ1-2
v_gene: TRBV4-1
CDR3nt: TGCGCCAGCAGCCAAGATCAGGCGGAAAACTATGGCTACACCTTC
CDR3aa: CASSQDQAENYGYTF

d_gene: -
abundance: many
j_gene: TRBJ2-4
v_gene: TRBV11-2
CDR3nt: TGTGCCAGCAGCCCCGATTTAGCCAAAAACATTCAGTACTTC
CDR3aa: CASSPDLAKNIQYF

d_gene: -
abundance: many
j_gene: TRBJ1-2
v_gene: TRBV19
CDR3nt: TGTGCCAGTGCGGGGCTCAGGGCCTCGGACATTGACTATGGCTACACCTTC
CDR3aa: CASAGLRASDIDYGYTF

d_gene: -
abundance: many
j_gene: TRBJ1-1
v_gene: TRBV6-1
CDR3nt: TGTGCCAGCAGGACAAACCGGGAGACCACTGAAGCTTTCTTT
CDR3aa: CASRTNRETTEAFF

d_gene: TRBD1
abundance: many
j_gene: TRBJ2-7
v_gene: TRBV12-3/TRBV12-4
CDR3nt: TGTGCCAGCAGTTGGACAGGGGTGTACGAGCAGTACTTC
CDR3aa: CASSWTGVYEQYF